These 28 T cell receptor beta chains share one sample of origin, sequenced in a study of monozygotic twins with cystic fibrosis. TCRdb's copy holds only in-frame clones and misses some; the assay was immunoSEQ multiplex PCR. This table holds about 30,000 clones, roughly 80% found once. Material for sequencing was blood. Every receptor here comes from a girl aged 2 to 10 with cystic fibrosis.

This chain links TRBV19 with TRBJ2-1; 8 bases agree with TRBD1. Germline V gives CDR1 LNHDA, CDR2 SQIVND (reference sequence). This CDR3 has 14 residues. Trimming took 7 bases from V and 5 from J; bases not matched to a gene: 7. This chain's CDR3 is CASIGQGIHNEQFF. CDR3 DNA sequence: TGTGCCAGTATCGGACAGGGTATTCACAATGAGCAGTTCTTC.

The chain employs TRBV19 and TRBJ1-6; D is unresolved. The CDR3 totals 16 residues. CDR1 LNHDA and CDR2 SQIVND come from the germline V gene (reference sequence). With 9 bases removed from V and 0 bases from J, the gap between germline ends came to 15 bases. CDR3 amino acids: CASADPSSSYNSPLHF. In nucleotides, the CDR3 is TGTGCCAGCGCCGACCCTTCGAGCTCCTATAATTCACCCCTCCACTTT.

This clone has only one observation. The chain uses TRBV29-1 and TRBJ2-4, with D possibly matching TRBD1 (6 bases). V lost 3 bases, J lost 8 bases, and 11 bases lay in between. The germline CDR1 and CDR2 sequences are SQVTM and ANQGSEA. The CDR3 contains 12 residues. This CDR3 reads CSVDKGDDIQYF. The CDR3, as DNA: TGCAGCGTTGATAAGGGGGATGACATTCAGTACTTC.

In its sample, this clone was seen once. The chain is built from TRBV27 and TRBJ1-5; 8 bases fit TRBD1. The junction had 5 bases not matched to a gene; V was cut back by 2 bases and J by 11 bases. Germline CDR1 and CDR2: MNHEY and SMNVEV (reference sequence). The CDR3 contains 13 residues. CDR3 amino acids: CASSLAGQGTQHF. Here the CDR3 DNA reads TGTGCCAGCAGTTTAGCCGGACAGGGCACCCAGCATTTT.

The chain carries TRBV2 and TRBJ1-2; 8 bases match TRBD1. The CDR3 totals 14 residues. V shed 8 bases, J shed 7 bases, and the junction held 12 bases outside the gene matches. CDR1 and CDR2 (germline): SNHLY, FYNNEI. CDR3 sequence: CASREVPGQAGYTF. CDR3 in DNA: TGTGCCAGCCGAGAAGTCCCGGGACAGGCTGGCTACACCTTC.

The V call is TRBV29-1, the J call TRBJ2-2; the D is unclear. V shed 2 bases and J shed 1 base, with 5 bases lying between them. The CDR3 has 13 residues. Germline V CDR1 and CDR2: SQVTM, ANQGSEA. The CDR3 nucleotides read TGCAGCGTTGAATATGGGAACACCGGGGAGCTGTTTTTT. Its protein product is CSVEYGNTGELFF.

J is TRBJ1-3 and V is TRBV15; TRBD1 is a possible D gene (5 bases). Trimming cost V 0 bases and J 4 bases, with 13 bases left between them. Germline V CDR1 and CDR2: LNHNV, YYDKDF (reference sequence). CDR3 length: 16 amino acids. This CDR3 reads CATSRDRGGSGNTIYF. CDR3 coding DNA: TGTGCCACCAGCAGAGATCGTGGGGGGTCGGGAAACACCATATATTTT.

This CDR3 is CASSLDYSTDTQYF. The CDR3 coding sequence is TGTGCCAGCAGCTTGGATTACAGCACAGATACGCAGTATTTT. J is TRBJ2-3 and V is TRBV5-4; D not certain. With 0 bases removed from V and 0 bases from J, the gap between germline ends came to 5 bases. Germline V gives CDR1 SGHNT, CDR2 YYREEE (reference sequence). CDR3 length: 14 amino acids. The full variable domain, rest sourced from reference TRBV5-4 and TRBJ2-3, is ETGVTQSPTHLIKTRGQQVTLRCSSQSGHNTVSWYQQALGQGPQFIFQYYREEENGRGNFPPRFSGLQFPNYSSELNVNALELDDSALYLCASSLDYSTDTQYFGPGTRLTVL.

V is TRBV30 and J is TRBJ1-5; a weak D match, TRBD1 (5 bases). This CDR3 is built from 16 residues. CDR1 is GTSNPN, CDR2 SVGIG, per germline (reference sequence). V was shortened by 3 bases and J by 0 bases, with 15 bases between the two germline ends. CDR3 in DNA: TGTGCCTGGAGGGAGGGGACGGACCGTAGCAATCAGCCCCAGCATTTT. It specifies CAWREGTDRSNQPQHF.

This clone came up a few times. V is TRBV2 and J is TRBJ1-5, with TRBD1 matching 9 bases. Germline lookup yields CDR1 SNHLY and CDR2 FYNNEI. J lost 0 bases, V lost 6 bases, and 3 bases had no gene match. There are 15 residues in the CDR3. This CDR3 is CASRGQGYSNQPQHF. CDR3 DNA sequence: TGTGCCAGCAGGGGACAGGGATATAGCAATCAGCCCCAGCATTTT.

J is TRBJ1-1 and V is TRBV5-1; D is unclear. CDR1 is SGHRS and CDR2 is YFSETQ in the germline V gene. This CDR3 spans 15 amino acids. V was clipped by 0 bases and J by 6 bases, with 15 bases between them. The CDR3 DNA reads as TGCGCCAGCAGCTTGGATGGCCAACGAGGCGCTGAAGCTTTCTTT. Its protein product is CASSLDGQRGAEAFF.

The chain links TRBV6-1 to TRBJ2-7, with D possibly TRBD1 on 5 matching bases. V lost 6 bases, J lost 3 bases, and 9 bases lay in between. CDR3 length equals 12 residues. The germline gives CDR1 MNHNS, CDR2 SASEGT. The CDR3 nucleotides are TGTGCCAGCAGCTCAAGGGGCTACGAGCAGTACTTC. Amino acid sequence: CASSSRGYEQYF.

The rearrangement uses TRBV30 and TRBJ2-7; perhaps D is TRBD1 or TRBD2 (5 bases each). The germline V and J ends were trimmed by 5 bases and 4 bases, with 15 bases remaining between them. The CDR3 has 13 residues. CDR1 GTSNPN and CDR2 SVGIG come from the germline V gene (reference sequence). The DNA of the CDR3 is TGTGCCTGGGTGGGGACCACTTCATACGAGCAGTACTTC. Translated, it gives CAWVGTTSYEQYF.

V usage is TRBV15 and J usage is TRBJ1-1; D remains unclear. Germline V lookup: CDR1 LNHNV, CDR2 YYDKDF (reference sequence). V lost 10 bases and J 0 bases, leaving 15 bases between the germline ends. This CDR3 has 14 residues. CDR3 DNA: TGTGCCAGTCGACTCGGGCTGTTGAACACTGAAGCTTTCTTT. It encodes CASRLGLLNTEAFF. Based on the CDR3 plus reference TRBV15 and TRBJ1-1, the full variable domain is DAMVIQNPRYQVTQFGKPVTLSCSQTLNHNVMYWYQQKSSQAPKLLFHYYDKDFNNEADTPDNFQSRRPNTSFCFLDIRSPGLGDTAMYLCASRLGLLNTEAFFGQGTRLTVV.

The sample holds one count of this clone. V usage is TRBV14 and J usage is TRBJ2-7, with D possibly TRBD2 on 5 matching bases. V was clipped by 2 bases and J by 7 bases, with 15 bases between them. The germline V gene encodes CDR1 SGHDN and CDR2 FVKESK. The CDR3 is made up of 14 amino acids. The CDR3 nucleotides are TGTGCCAGCAGCCAAAGGACTTGGCCTGTAGAGCAGTACTTC. Its protein is CASSQRTWPVEQYF.

This rearrangement joins TRBV19 to TRBJ2-4; D could derive from TRBD1 or TRBD2 (5 bases each). Germline CDR1 LNHDA, CDR2 SQIVND (reference sequence). V gave up 5 bases and J gave up 5 bases, with 13 bases separating them. This CDR3 is built from 14 residues. The CDR3 reads CASSGRDRENIQYF. For the CDR3, the DNA is TGTGCCAGTAGTGGCCGGGACCGTGAAAACATTCAGTACTTC.

The chain carries TRBV25-1 and TRBJ1-6; perhaps TRBD1 as D (6 bases). This CDR3 comprises 14 residues. In germline, CDR1 is MGHDK, CDR2 SYGVNS. V was clipped by 5 bases and J by 4 bases, with 9 bases between them. CDR3 residues: CASSLQGYNSPLHF. The CDR3 bases are TGTGCCAGCAGTTTACAGGGTTATAATTCACCCCTCCACTTT.

This clone was recorded a few times. This chain links TRBV27 with TRBJ2-7; D perhaps matches TRBD2 (6 bases). This CDR3 is 14 amino acids long. CDR1 and CDR2 (germline): MNHEY, SMNVEV (reference sequence). Trimming removed 6 bases at V and 3 bases at J, with 15 bases between. CDR3 nucleotide sequence: TGTGCCAGCAGCAACATCGACGGGGGCTACGAGCAGTACTTC. Protein sequence: CASSNIDGGYEQYF.

This chain joins TRBV7-8 and TRBJ1-5, with a weak D call TRBD1 (5 bases). Germline V CDR1 and CDR2: SGHVS, FQNEAQ. This CDR3 is 18 amino acids long. V was clipped by 4 bases and J by 6 bases, with 25 bases between them. CDR3 loop: CASSSSPRGDFLRQPQHF. In nucleotides, the CDR3 is TGTGCCAGCAGCTCAAGTCCAAGGGGTGACTTTCTACGTCAGCCCCAGCATTTT.

The V gene is TRBV6-5, the J gene TRBJ2-7; 7 bases map to TRBD2. The CDR3 contains 14 residues. Germline loops: CDR1 MNHEY, CDR2 SVGAGI. The V gene end was trimmed by 2 bases and the J gene end by 1 base; junction bases not matched to a gene: 2. The CDR3 region has the DNA TGTGCCAGCAGTTACGGCGGGAGATCCTACGAGCAGTACTTC. Translating gives CASSYGGRSYEQYF.

V and J are TRBV7-9 and TRBJ1-5; D is undetermined. Deletions cut 4 bases from V and 4 bases from J, with 17 bases between. Germline values: CDR1 SEHNR, CDR2 FQNEAQ (reference sequence). The CDR3 loop spans 16 amino acids. The CDR3 here is CASSSAANSWNQPQHF. The CDR3 region has the DNA TGTGCCAGCAGCTCCGCGGCGAACTCATGGAATCAGCCCCAGCATTTT.

This clone was seen a handful of times. The chain links TRBV2 to TRBJ1-5; 9 bases align to TRBD1. After removal of 7 bases from V and 4 bases from J, the junction contained 5 bases not matched to a gene. CDR1 is SNHLY and CDR2 is FYNNEI in the germline V gene. There are 14 residues in the CDR3. The CDR3 sequence is CASNLQGANQPQHF. The CDR3 DNA reads as TGTGCCAGCAACCTACAGGGGGCGAATCAGCCCCAGCATTTT. The full variable domain, rest sourced from reference TRBV2 and TRBJ1-5, is EPEVTQTPSHQVTQMGQEVILRCVPISNHLYFYWYRQILGQKVEFLVSFYNNEISEKSEIFDDQFSVERPDGSNFTLKIRSTKLEDSAMYFCASNLQGANQPQHFGDGTRLSIL.

The chain employs TRBV29-1 and TRBJ2-7; 8 bases are shared with TRBD2. Looked up from germline, CDR1 is SQVTM and CDR2 is ANQGSEA. The CDR3 is 13 amino acids. The V segment lost 7 bases and the J segment 3 bases; nucleotides outside the gene matches: 8. DNA of the CDR3: TGCAGCGGGGGCGGACTAGCCCTCTACGAGCAGTACTTC. Translated, it gives CSGGGLALYEQYF.

The rearrangement joins TRBV19 to TRBJ1-3; D is undetermined. V was pared by 9 bases and J by 0 bases, with 9 bases between. The CDR3 is made up of 13 amino acids. The germline gives CDR1 LNHDA, CDR2 SQIVND (reference sequence). The CDR3 spells CASHHLSGNTIYF. The CDR3, as DNA: TGTGCCAGCCACCACCTCTCTGGAAACACCATATATTTT.

V gene TRBV30 combines with J gene TRBJ2-1, with D perhaps matching TRBD2 (6 bases). Trimming left V 0 bases short and J 4 bases short, with 16 bases between. CDR3 length: 16 residues. Germline V lookup: CDR1 GTSNPN, CDR2 SVGIG (reference sequence). The CDR3 region is CAWSVKTSGPYNEQFF. As DNA, the CDR3 is TGTGCCTGGAGTGTAAAGACCAGCGGGCCATACAATGAGCAGTTCTTC.

J is TRBJ1-1 and V is TRBV2, with D maybe TRBD1 (6 bases). V was cut by 3 bases and J by 5 bases, with 13 bases left in between. Germline-derived CDR1 and CDR2 are SNHLY and FYNNEI. This CDR3 contains 14 residues. DNA of the CDR3: TGTGCCAGCAGTGACCCCGGGGGGCGTACTGAAGCTTTCTTT. It is translated as CASSDPGGRTEAFF. The variable domain in full, with the rest retrieved from reference TRBV2 and TRBJ1-1, is EPEVTQTPSHQVTQMGQEVILRCVPISNHLYFYWYRQILGQKVEFLVSFYNNEISEKSEIFDDQFSVERPDGSNFTLKIRSTKLEDSAMYFCASSDPGGRTEAFFGQGTRLTVV.

This chain uses TRBV14 with TRBJ1-1, with D uncertain. This CDR3 is 16 amino acids long. The germline gives CDR1 SGHDN, CDR2 FVKESK. V lost 4 bases to trimming and J lost 5 bases, with 20 bases between them. CDR3 nucleotide sequence: TGTGCCAGCAGCCGCTGGGCTACTCCCCTAGTGACTGAAGCTTTCTTT. Protein sequence: CASSRWATPLVTEAFF. The whole variable domain, filled in from reference TRBV14 and TRBJ1-1, reads EAGVTQFPSHSVIEKGQTVTLRCDPISGHDNLYWYRRVMGKEIKFLLHFVKESKQDESGMPNNRFLAERTGGTYSTLKVQPAELEDSGVYFCASSRWATPLVTEAFFGQGTRLTVV.

The chain recombines TRBV28 with TRBJ2-7; D is perhaps TRBD2 (6 bases). The CDR3 sequence is 15 residues long. Trimming stripped 5 bases from V and 2 bases from J, with 16 bases between. Germline CDR1 and CDR2: MDHEN and SYDVKM. The CDR3 region is CASSVGGVLPYEQYF. CDR3 bases: TGTGCCAGCAGTGTGGGCGGGGTGCTACCCTACGAGCAGTACTTC.